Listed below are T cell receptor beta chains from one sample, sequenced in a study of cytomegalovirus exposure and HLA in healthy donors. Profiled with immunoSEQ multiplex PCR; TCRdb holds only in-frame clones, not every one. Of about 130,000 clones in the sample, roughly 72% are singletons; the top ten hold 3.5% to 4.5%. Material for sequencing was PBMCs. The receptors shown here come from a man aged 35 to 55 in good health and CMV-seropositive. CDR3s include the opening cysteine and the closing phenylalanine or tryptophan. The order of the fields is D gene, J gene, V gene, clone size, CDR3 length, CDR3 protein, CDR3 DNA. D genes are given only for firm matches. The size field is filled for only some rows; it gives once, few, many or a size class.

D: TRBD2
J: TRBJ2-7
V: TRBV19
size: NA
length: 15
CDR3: CASSILTGGRYEQYF
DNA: TGTGCCAGTAGTATTCTGACGGGAGGGAGGTACGAGCAGTACTTC

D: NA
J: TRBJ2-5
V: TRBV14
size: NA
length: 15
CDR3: CASSQKWQGQETQYF
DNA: TGTGCCAGCAGCCAAAAGTGGCAGGGCCAAGAGACCCAGTACTTC

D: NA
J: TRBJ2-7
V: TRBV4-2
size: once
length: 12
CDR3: CASSHPTGEQYF
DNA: TGTGCCAGCAGCCACCCGACGGGAGAGCAGTACTTC

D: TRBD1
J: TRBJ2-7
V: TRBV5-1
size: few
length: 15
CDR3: CASSLTGTGEFEQYF
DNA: TGCGCCAGCAGTTTGACCGGGACAGGAGAGTTCGAGCAGTACTTC

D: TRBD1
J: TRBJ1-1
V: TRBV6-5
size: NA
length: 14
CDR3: CASSSRGRDTEAFF
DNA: TGTGCCAGCAGTTCCAGGGGGCGCGACACTGAAGCTTTCTTT

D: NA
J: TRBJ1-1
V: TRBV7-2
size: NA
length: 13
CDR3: CASKGDLNTEAFF
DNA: TGTGCCAGTAAAGGGGATCTGAACACTGAAGCTTTCTTT

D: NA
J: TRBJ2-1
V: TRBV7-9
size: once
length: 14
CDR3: CASSLLQAYNEQFF
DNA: TGTGCCAGCAGCTTATTGCAGGCTTACAATGAGCAGTTCTTC

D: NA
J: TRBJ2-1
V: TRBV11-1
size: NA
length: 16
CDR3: CASSLTQRSSYNEQFF
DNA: TGTGCCAGCAGCCTAACCCAGCGCAGCTCCTACAATGAGCAGTTCTTC

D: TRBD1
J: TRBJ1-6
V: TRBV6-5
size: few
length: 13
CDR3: CASSPRQGSPLHF
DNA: TGTGCCAGCAGCCCTAGACAGGGTTCACCCCTCCACTTT

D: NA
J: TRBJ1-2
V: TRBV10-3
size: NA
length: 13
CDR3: CAISESIGDGYTF
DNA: TGTGCCATCAGTGAGTCGATCGGGGATGGCTACACCTTC

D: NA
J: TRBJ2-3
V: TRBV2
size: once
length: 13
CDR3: CASSVRGIDTQYF
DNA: TGTGCCAGCAGTGTCCGGGGGATAGATACGCAGTATTTT

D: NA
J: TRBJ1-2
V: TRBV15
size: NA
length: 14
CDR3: CATSRGGTNYGYTF
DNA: TGTGCCACCAGCAGAGGAGGGACTAACTATGGCTACACCTTC

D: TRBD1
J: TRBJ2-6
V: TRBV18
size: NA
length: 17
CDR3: CASSPRTGGDGANVLTF
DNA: TGTGCCAGCTCACCAAGGACAGGGGGTGATGGGGCCAACGTCCTGACTTTC

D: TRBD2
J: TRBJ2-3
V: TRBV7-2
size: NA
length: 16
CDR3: CASSGGLAVTTDTQYF
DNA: TGTGCCAGCAGCGGGGGACTAGCGGTAACCACAGATACGCAGTATTTT

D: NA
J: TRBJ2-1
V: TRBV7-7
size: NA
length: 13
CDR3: CASSLDRYNEQFF
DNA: TGTGCTAGCAGCCTCGACAGATACAATGAGCAGTTCTTC

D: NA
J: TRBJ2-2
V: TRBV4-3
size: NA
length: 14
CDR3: CASSPEGWTGELFF
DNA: TGCGCCAGCTCCCCGGAGGGTTGGACCGGGGAGCTGTTTTTT

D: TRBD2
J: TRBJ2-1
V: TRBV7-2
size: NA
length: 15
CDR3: CASSFRLAGAGEQFF
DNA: TGTGCCAGCAGCTTCCGACTAGCGGGAGCGGGTGAGCAGTTCTTC

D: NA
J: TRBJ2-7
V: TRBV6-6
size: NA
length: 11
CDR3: CASSYSDEQYF
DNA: TGTGCCAGCAGTTACAGCGACGAGCAGTACTTC

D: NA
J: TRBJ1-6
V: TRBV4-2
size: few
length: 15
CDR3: CASSQDQTSHSPLHF
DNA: TGTGCCAGCAGCCAAGATCAGACTTCCCATTCACCCCTCCACTTT

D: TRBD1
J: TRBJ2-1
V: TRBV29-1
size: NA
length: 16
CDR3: CSVEGLGQGVLIEQFF
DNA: TGCAGCGTTGAAGGGCTTGGACAGGGGGTGCTCATTGAGCAGTTCTTC

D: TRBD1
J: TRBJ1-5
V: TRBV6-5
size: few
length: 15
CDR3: CASRHDRESNQPQHF
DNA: TGTGCCAGCAGGCATGACAGGGAGAGCAATCAGCCCCAGCATTTT

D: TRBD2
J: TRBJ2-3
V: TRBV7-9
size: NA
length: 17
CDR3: CASSTPTSGRNTDTQYF
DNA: TGTGCCAGCAGCACCCCGACTAGCGGGAGAAATACAGATACGCAGTATTTT

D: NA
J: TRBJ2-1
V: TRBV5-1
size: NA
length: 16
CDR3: CASSLGQSTSYNEQFF
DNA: TGCGCCAGCAGCTTGGGGCAGTCAACCTCCTACAATGAGCAGTTCTTC

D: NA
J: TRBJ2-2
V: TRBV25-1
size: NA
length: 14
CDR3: CASTDRTNTGELFF
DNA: TGTGCCAGCACCGACAGGACGAACACCGGGGAGCTGTTTTTT

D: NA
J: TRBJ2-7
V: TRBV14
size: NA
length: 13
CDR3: CASSPFPAYEQYF
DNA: TGTGCCAGCAGCCCGTTTCCAGCCTACGAGCAGTACTTC